Below are 27 T cell receptor beta chains sequenced from a single sample in a study of shared clonotypes between healthy human individuals. Assay used: immunoSEQ multiplex PCR; TCRdb lists only in-frame clones, some missing. The table shows roughly 1,600,000 clones, with 98% occurring only once. Sample: naive CD4+ T cells sorted from blood. The subset is: CD45RA+ positively selected. All receptors derive from a man in his thirties or forties in good health.

The chain joins TRBV18 to TRBJ2-7; D is undetermined. Germline loops: CDR1 KGHSH, CDR2 LQKENI. This CDR3 spans 13 amino acids. Trimming pared 8 bases from V and 0 bases from J, leaving 11 bases between. This chain's CDR3 is CASAPGPSYEQYF. Here the CDR3 DNA reads TGTGCCAGCGCCCCCGGGCCCTCCTACGAGCAGTACTTC.

The V call is TRBV5-4, the J call TRBJ2-3; perhaps TRBD1 as D (6 bases). Trimming pared 3 bases from V and 2 bases from J, leaving 22 bases between. Germline V CDR1 and CDR2: SGHNT, YYREEE (reference sequence). There are 18 residues in the CDR3. The CDR3 bases are TGTGCCAGCAGCTACCGGACAGCCGCGAAGGGAGACACAGATACGCAGTATTTT. Translated: CASSYRTAAKGDTDTQYF.

As concerns this clone: In the same sample, other DNA sequences code for this CDR3. The gene calls are TRBV28 and TRBJ1-4; maybe TRBD1 (5 bases). Trimming removed 6 bases at V and 5 bases at J, with 10 bases between. Germline V gene data show CDR1 as MDHEN and CDR2 as SYDVKM. The CDR3 totals 13 residues. The CDR3 spells CASRGAGNEKLFF. DNA for the CDR3: TGTGCCAGCAGAGGGGCGGGGAATGAAAAACTGTTTTTT. The whole variable domain, filled in from reference TRBV28 and TRBJ1-4, reads DVKVTQSSRYLVKRTGEKVFLECVQDMDHENMFWYRQDPGLGLRLIYFSYDVKMKEKGDIPEGYSVSREKKERFSLILESASTNQTSMYLCASRGAGNEKLFFGSGTQLSVL.

This rearrangement joins TRBV5-6 to TRBJ2-7; no firm D call. This CDR3 region has 13 residues. CDR1 SGHDT and CDR2 YYEEEE come from the germline V gene. Deletions cut 4 bases from V and 5 bases from J, with 13 bases between. CDR3 coding DNA: TGTGCCAGCAGCCCCCCCCCGTACGACGAGCAGTACTTC. Its protein is CASSPPPYDEQYF. The variable domain in full, completed from reference TRBV5-6 and TRBJ2-7, reads DAGVTQSPTHLIKTRGQQVTLRCSPKSGHDTVSWYQQALGQGPQFIFQYYEEEERQRGNFPDRFSGHQFPNYSSELNVNALLLGDSALYLCASSPPPYDEQYFGPGTRLTVT.

This clone was counted once. The V and J genes are TRBV9 and TRBJ2-1; 9 bases are shared with TRBD1. Germline V gene sequence: CDR1 SGDLS, CDR2 YYNGEE. V shed 3 bases and J 2 bases; nucleotides not matched to a gene: 6. CDR3 length: 16 residues. The CDR3 protein is CASSATGGPAYNEQFF. The DNA for the CDR3 is TGTGCCAGCAGCGCCACAGGGGGCCCAGCCTACAATGAGCAGTTCTTC.

The count of this clone is one. The junction does not match germline at one end; this may be a read error. The chain links TRBV9 to TRBJ2-3; tentative D call: TRBD1 (6 bases). CDR3 size: 10 residues. The germline gives CDR1 SGDLS, CDR2 YYNGEE. The CDR3 DNA sequence: TGTGCCAGCAGCGACCCGGACAGACACTTT. This sequence encodes CASSDPDRHF.

The rearrangement uses TRBV18 and TRBJ1-1, with D possibly matching TRBD1 (5 bases). The CDR3 is 12 residues long. Germline V gives CDR1 KGHSH, CDR2 LQKENI. Trimming removed 11 bases at V and 2 bases at J, with 12 bases between. The CDR3 DNA sequence: TGTGCCGCGGGGGACTATAACACTGAAGCTTTCTTT. Its protein is CAAGDYNTEAFF.

V usage is TRBV28 and J usage is TRBJ2-5; a weak D match, TRBD2 (5 bases). Trimming removed 6 bases from V and 7 bases from J, with 9 bases in between. Germline V lookup: CDR1 MDHEN, CDR2 SYDVKM. The CDR3 loop spans 11 amino acids. CDR3 coding DNA: TGTGCCAGCAGGGGAGACGGGACCCAGTACTTC. It translates to CASRGDGTQYF. The full variable domain, with the rest looked up from reference TRBV28 and TRBJ2-5, is DVKVTQSSRYLVKRTGEKVFLECVQDMDHENMFWYRQDPGLGLRLIYFSYDVKMKEKGDIPEGYSVSREKKERFSLILESASTNQTSMYLCASRGDGTQYFGPGTRLLVL.

V gene TRBV9 combines with J gene TRBJ2-3; no reliable D call. This CDR3 is 13 amino acids long. Trimming pared 0 bases from V and 8 bases from J, leaving 10 bases between. The V gene's germline CDR1 is SGDLS and CDR2 YYNGEE. The CDR3 protein is CASSVEAFGTQYF. The CDR3 DNA reads as TGTGCCAGCAGCGTAGAGGCGTTTGGTACGCAGTATTTT. Complete variable domain (other parts from reference TRBV9 and TRBJ2-3): DSGVTQTPKHLITATGQRVTLRCSPRSGDLSVYWYQQSLDQGLQFLIQYYNGEERAKGNILERFSAQQFPDLHSELNLSSLELGDSALYFCASSVEAFGTQYFGPGTRLTVL.

V is TRBV7-9 and J is TRBJ1-5, with D hard to call. The V gene's germline CDR1 is SEHNR and CDR2 FQNEAQ (reference sequence). Trimming stripped 2 bases from V and 1 base from J, with 6 bases between. The CDR3 is made up of 14 amino acids. CDR3 amino acids: CASSLHGSNQPQHF. The CDR3 nucleotides read TGTGCCAGCAGCTTACATGGCAGCAATCAGCCCCAGCATTTT.

On this clone itself: At the DNA level, this CDR3 is encoded by other sequences in the same sample as well. V gene TRBV5-1 combines with J gene TRBJ2-7, with D tentatively TRBD1 (5 bases). The CDR3 is made up of 14 amino acids. Germline-derived CDR1 and CDR2 are SGHRS and YFSETQ. Trimming pared 0 bases from V and 4 bases from J, leaving 11 bases between. The CDR3 protein is CASSLAQGRYEQYF. CDR3 DNA sequence: TGCGCCAGCAGCTTGGCCCAGGGTCGGTACGAGCAGTACTTC.

The J gene is TRBJ1-1, the V gene TRBV5-1; D remains unclear. Trimming removed 4 bases from V and 0 bases from J, with 19 bases in between. The CDR3 covers 17 residues. CDR1 is SGHRS, CDR2 YFSETQ, per germline. CDR3 DNA sequence: TGCGCCAGCAGCAACGGACTATGGTCCGGCATGAACACTGAAGCTTTCTTT. This encodes CASSNGLWSGMNTEAFF.

The rearrangement links TRBV6-5 to TRBJ2-7; D not resolved. With 8 bases removed from V and 3 bases from J, the gap between germline ends came to 8 bases. The CDR3 extends over 11 amino acids. CDR1 is MNHEY and CDR2 is SVGAGI in the germline V gene. The CDR3: CASLQGYEQYF. The CDR3 DNA reads as TGTGCCAGCCTCCAAGGCTACGAGCAGTACTTC.

This CDR3 reads CASSLDSLGWSSYNEQFF. For the CDR3, the DNA is TGCGCCAGCAGCTTGGATAGTCTCGGGTGGAGCTCCTACAATGAGCAGTTCTTC. The chain couples TRBV5-1 to TRBJ2-1, with D uncertain. Germline V CDR1 and CDR2: SGHRS, YFSETQ. The V gene lost 0 bases and the J gene lost 0 bases, with 16 bases spanning the gap. The CDR3 is made up of 18 amino acids.

This chain links TRBV5-6 with TRBJ2-1; 7 nucleotides line up with TRBD2. CDR1 and CDR2 from the germline V gene are SGHDT and YYEEEE. This CDR3 comprises 15 residues. With V trimmed by 7 bases and J by 2 bases, 9 bases remained unmatched. DNA for the CDR3: TGTGCCAGCTTGAGGGGAGGGCTTGCCTACAATGAGCAGTTCTTC. It specifies CASLRGGLAYNEQFF.

The chain combines TRBV29-1 with TRBJ1-2; D perhaps matches TRBD1 (6 bases). The V end was cut by 3 bases, the J end by 6 bases, with 14 bases between. The CDR3 is made up of 13 amino acids. Germline CDR1 reads SQVTM; CDR2 reads ANQGSEA. The CDR3, as DNA: TGCAGCGTTGAGAGGCAGGGGAAGGATGGCTACACCTTC. It encodes CSVERQGKDGYTF.

As to this clone: Other DNA sequences in the sample encode the same CDR3. The V call is TRBV9, the J call TRBJ2-3; D call uncertain. The CDR3 consists of 14 residues. Germline assignment: CDR1 SGDLS and CDR2 YYNGEE. V was trimmed by 2 bases and J by 3 bases, leaving 10 bases between them. DNA of the CDR3: TGTGCCAGCAGCGTTCAGTCTGGTACAGATACGCAGTATTTT. Amino acids: CASSVQSGTDTQYF.

The chain carries TRBV5-4 and TRBJ2-4, with 8 bases that match TRBD1. The CDR3 extends over 14 amino acids. V trimming: 2 bases; J trimming: 6 bases; junction bases outside the gene matches: 4. Looked up from germline, CDR1 is SGHNT and CDR2 is YYREEE (reference sequence). In DNA, the CDR3 is TGTGCCAGCAGCTTAGACAGGGGAGGAAACATTCAGTACTTC. It encodes CASSLDRGGNIQYF.

The genes are TRBV28 and TRBJ2-3; 8 positions agree with TRBD2. The CDR3 runs to 18 residues. Germline assignment: CDR1 MDHEN and CDR2 SYDVKM. V lost 5 bases to trimming and J lost 0 bases; unmatched junction nucleotides: 13. CDR3 region: CASSRQAGGITSTDTQYF. The CDR3 coding sequence is TGTGCCAGCAGTAGGCAGGCGGGAGGAATAACTAGCACAGATACGCAGTATTTT.

The rearrangement joins TRBV5-4 to TRBJ2-7, with 8 bases matching TRBD1. V lost 4 bases and J lost 2; bases outside the gene matches: 8. The germline V gene encodes CDR1 SGHNT and CDR2 YYREEE (reference sequence). This CDR3 has 15 amino acids. The CDR3: CASSERQGQAYEQYF. CDR3 DNA sequence: TGTGCCAGCAGCGAAAGACAGGGGCAAGCCTACGAGCAGTACTTC.

The V and J genes are TRBV29-1 and TRBJ1-2; 7 nucleotides align to TRBD1. Looked up from germline, CDR1 is SQVTM and CDR2 is ANQGSEA. This CDR3 has 10 residues. J lost 8 bases, V lost 5 bases, and 2 bases had no gene match. DNA for the CDR3: TGCAGCGTTCGACAGGGAGGCTACACCTTC. Translated, it gives CSVRQGGYTF.

The V gene is TRBV5-1, the J gene TRBJ1-4; TRBD1 agrees at 7 bases. Germline assignment: CDR1 SGHRS and CDR2 YFSETQ. This CDR3 spans 15 amino acids. V shed 4 bases and J 7 bases; nucleotides not matched to a gene: 10. Here the CDR3 DNA reads TGCGCCAGCAGCCGGGAGACAGGGATCTTTGAAAAACTGTTTTTT. This gives the protein CASSRETGIFEKLFF.

The chain recombines TRBV19 with TRBJ2-5; D possibly corresponds to TRBD1 (5 bases). V was shortened by 1 base and J by 2 bases, with 11 bases between the two germline ends. This CDR3 region has 15 residues. Germline assignment: CDR1 LNHDA and CDR2 SQIVND (reference sequence). The CDR3 sequence is CASSIATVTQETQYF. CDR3 sequence (DNA): TGTGCCAGTAGTATAGCGACAGTCACTCAAGAGACCCAGTACTTC.

The V call is TRBV30, the J call TRBJ1-4, with 7 bases fitting TRBD1. V shed 0 bases and J 5 bases; nucleotides not matched to a gene: 6. The length of the CDR3 is 15 residues. Germline assignment: CDR1 GTSNPN and CDR2 SVGIG (reference sequence). In DNA, the CDR3 is TGTGCCTGGAGTGTAGGGACAGTGATGAATGAAAAACTGTTTTTT. This sequence encodes CAWSVGTVMNEKLFF.

V gene TRBV28 combines with J gene TRBJ2-7, with D possibly matching TRBD1 (6 bases). CDR1 MDHEN and CDR2 SYDVKM come from the germline V gene. The CDR3 totals 14 residues. V dropped 10 bases and J dropped 5 bases, with 21 bases sitting between them. The CDR3 is CAINSVGARNEQYF. CDR3 in DNA: TGTGCCATTAACAGCGTGGGGGCGAGGAACGAGCAGTACTTC. The complete variable domain, with remaining parts taken from reference TRBV28 and TRBJ2-7, reads DVKVTQSSRYLVKRTGEKVFLECVQDMDHENMFWYRQDPGLGLRLIYFSYDVKMKEKGDIPEGYSVSREKKERFSLILESASTNQTSMYLCAINSVGARNEQYFGPGTRLTVT.

This clone was recorded once. This sequence joins TRBV5-1 and TRBJ1-4; 7 bases match TRBD1. V dropped 4 bases and J dropped 7; count of bases not matched to a gene: 7. CDR1 is SGHRS and CDR2 is YFSETQ in the germline V gene. This CDR3 has 14 amino acids. The CDR3 region is CASSPTGIVEKLFF. In DNA, the CDR3 is TGCGCCAGCAGCCCGACAGGGATTGTTGAAAAACTGTTTTTT. Full variable domain (outside the CDR3, taken from reference TRBV5-1 and TRBJ1-4): KAGVTQTPRYLIKTRGQQVTLSCSPISGHRSVSWYQQTPGQGLQFLFEYFSETQRNKGNFPGRFSGRQFSNSRSEMNVSTLELGDSALYLCASSPTGIVEKLFFGSGTQLSVL.

The chain carries TRBV20-1 and TRBJ2-3, with D uncertain. The CDR3 runs to 11 residues. V lost 4 bases and J 5 bases, leaving 7 bases between the germline ends. Germline V gives CDR1 DFQATT, CDR2 SNEGSKA (reference sequence). The CDR3: CSATSEDTQYF. In DNA, the CDR3 is TGCAGTGCTACTTCAGAAGATACGCAGTATTTT.